This T cell receptor (beta chain) was found in a study of OX40 agonist ivuxolimab in advanced cancers. Assay: immunoSEQ multiplex PCR; the TCRdb copy retains only in-frame clones and omits some. Of almost 85,000 clones listed, 94% are singletons. The CDR3 runs to 17 residues. V lost 2 bases, J lost 6 bases, and 8 bases stayed unmatched. The germline gives CDR1 LGHNA, CDR2 YNFKEQ. This clone was observed once. Its antigen is currently unknown. Overall study findings and caveats: CD8+ T cells were the subset that, on average, had more expanded clones than CD4+.

Sequencing used CD4+ or CD8+ T cells sorted from blood, obtained in a trial of the OX40 agonist ivuxolimab. The V call is TRBV4-2, the J call TRBJ2-3, with 13 bases identical to TRBD2. The receptor was isolated from an adult with an advanced solid tumor such as melanoma, head and neck, liver or kidney cancer. The CDR3 bases are TGTGCCAGCAGCCAATGGGGACTAGCGGGACGGAAGGATACGCAGTATTTT. It translates to CASSQWGLAGRKDTQYF.